These 5 T cell receptor beta chains were sequenced from one sample in a study of control samples from healthy donors and cancer patients. The table came from immunoSEQ multiplex PCR; TCRdb's copy has only in-frame clones and leaves some out. Of approximately 90,000 clones listed, around 89% are singletons. Material for sequencing was blood. All receptors derive from a woman in her 70s in good health.

The chain employs TRBV5-1 and TRBJ1-1; TRBD1 matches at 8 bases. The CDR3 contains 13 residues. V shed 2 bases and J 10 bases; nucleotides not matched to a gene: 7. CDR1 is SGHRS, CDR2 YFSETQ, per germline. Written as DNA, the CDR3 is TGCGCCAGCAGCTTAGGACAGGGCGATTCAGCTTTCTTT. It translates to CASSLGQGDSAFF.

This sequence joins TRBV18 and TRBJ1-1; D is perhaps TRBD1 (5 bases). CDR3 length: 13 residues. Looked up from germline, CDR1 is KGHSH and CDR2 is LQKENI. Trimming removed 4 bases from V and 1 base from J, with 7 bases in between. DNA for the CDR3: TGTGCCAGCTCACTACAGGAGAACACTGAAGCTTTCTTT. This codes for CASSLQENTEAFF.

The V and J genes are TRBV10-3 and TRBJ1-3, with D perhaps TRBD1 (6 bases). Trimming took off 6 bases at V and 3 bases at J, with 15 bases between the two ends. The V gene's germline CDR1 is ENHRY and CDR2 SYGVKD. The CDR3 totals 15 residues. In DNA, the CDR3 is TGTGCCATCAGGGGCCCAGGACAGAGTGGAAACACCATATATTTT. Its translation: CAIRGPGQSGNTIYF.

The chain joins TRBV7-2 to TRBJ2-2; tentative D call: TRBD2 (6 bases). Germline assignment: CDR1 SGHTA and CDR2 FQGNSA. The CDR3 contains 15 residues. The V end was cut by 1 base, the J end by 8 bases, with 14 bases between. In DNA form, the CDR3 reads TGTGCCAGCAGCTTAGTAGGCGGGACTGGGGGGGAGCTGTTTTTT. This sequence encodes CASSLVGGTGGELFF.

V is TRBV19 and J is TRBJ1-2, with D maybe TRBD1 (5 bases). Deletions cut 4 bases from V and 0 bases from J, with 12 bases between. The germline V gene encodes CDR1 LNHDA and CDR2 SQIVND (reference sequence). The CDR3 contains 15 residues. For the CDR3, the DNA is TGTGCCAGTAGTACCCGGGACCGTACTAACTATGGCTACACCTTC. It encodes CASSTRDRTNYGYTF.